One T cell receptor beta chain is described in this entry. The source of the sample is a study of blood T cell repertoires in COVID-19. Produced via immunoSEQ multiplex PCR; TCRdb's table is partial and in-frame only. In the table there are 130,000 to 150,000 clones, roughly 88% of which are singletons. CDR1 is SGHDN, CDR2 FVKESK, per germline. Trimming cost V 1 base and J 4 bases; bases outside gene matches: 19. This CDR3 region has 20 residues. Sequencing was carried out using PBMCs or T cells enriched from blood (not recorded which). The chain uses TRBV14 and TRBJ2-1, with 7 positions matching TRBD2. The receptor was isolated from a woman aged 25 to 45 with acute COVID-19. DNA of the CDR3: TGTGCCAGCAGCCAAGGTGAGGTGAAGACTAGCCCCTCTCCTTACAATGAGCAGTTCTTC. This gives the protein CASSQGEVKTSPSPYNEQFF.